These 27 T cell receptor beta chains share one sample of origin, sequenced in a study of T cells in Graves' hyperthyroidism and ophthalmopathy. Amplification yielded TCR beta CDR3 regions, with RNA transcripts as the source. The primer set for the first-round RT-PCR of the TCR CDR3 was HTBI. TCRdb re-called the multiplex PCR reads through MiXCR, storing one row per CDR3 protein. The sample has 400,000 to 500,000 distinct CDR3 sequences; over 12% are singletons. The sequencing input was blood. The receptors come from a man aged 18 to 29 with Graves' ophthalmopathy.

This clonotype was picked up a small number of times. V and J are TRBV19 and TRBJ2-2; D gene ambiguous. CDR3 length equals 14 residues. V was shortened by 2 bases and J by 7 bases, with 11 bases between the two germline ends. Germline V lookup: CDR1 LNHDA, CDR2 SQIVND (reference sequence). CDR3 loop: CASSISARHGELFF. Written as DNA, the CDR3 is TGTGCCAGTAGTATATCCGCCCGGCACGGGGAGCTGTTTTTT.

A note on this clonotype: Compared with germline, one end of the junction differs, possibly owing to a read error. The rearrangement joins TRBV12-3 or TRBV12-4 to TRBJ2-1; D is undetermined. The CDR3 contains 13 residues. The CDR3 DNA sequence: TGTGCCAGCAGTTTAGTATCAAGGAATGGGCAGTTCTTC. Protein product: CASSLVSRNGQFF.

This clonotype was observed at least ten times. The chain links TRBV20-1 to TRBJ2-3, with D perhaps TRBD1 (5 bases). This CDR3 is 12 amino acids long. Germline CDR1 is DFQATT and CDR2 is SNEGSKA (reference sequence). V lost 7 bases, J lost 2 bases, and 10 bases lay in between. DNA for the CDR3: TGCAGTGTGGGGCTGTACACAGATACGCAGTATTTT. Its protein is CSVGLYTDTQYF.

This clonotype was observed at least ten times. The chain recombines TRBV30 with TRBJ2-1; tentative D call: TRBD2 (6 bases). Germline V gene sequence: CDR1 GTSNPN, CDR2 SVGIG (reference sequence). Trimming cost V 0 bases and J 3 bases, with 12 bases left between them. CDR3 size: 15 residues. This CDR3 is CAWSVRRRGYNEQFF. CDR3 nucleotide sequence: TGTGCCTGGAGTGTACGCCGGAGGGGCTACAATGAGCAGTTCTTC.

In its sample, this clonotype was seen a few times. The chain couples TRBV10-2 to TRBJ1-2; the match to TRBD1 covers 10 bases. Germline loops: CDR1 WSHSY, CDR2 SAAADI. The CDR3 is 13 residues long. Germline trimming cut 6 bases from V and 5 bases from J; bases unmatched to any gene: 3. The CDR3 bases are TGCGCCAGCAGGGACAGGGGGAGTTATGGCTACACCTTC. This translates into CASRDRGSYGYTF.

This clonotype came up many times. The rearrangement joins TRBV6-6 to TRBJ1-2, with D hard to call. The CDR3 contains 15 residues. CDR1 and CDR2 from the germline V gene are MNHNY and SVGAGI (reference sequence). Trimming removed 2 bases at V and 4 bases at J, with 14 bases between. CDR3 sequence reads: CASSYSRWSLYGYTF. Written as DNA, the CDR3 is TGTGCCAGCAGTTACAGCCGTTGGTCTCTCTATGGCTACACCTTC.

The genes are TRBV19 and TRBJ1-5, with TRBD1 matching over 9 bases. With V trimmed by 9 bases and J by 6 bases, 6 bases remained unmatched. Germline CDR1 reads LNHDA; CDR2 reads SQIVND (reference sequence). The CDR3 is 13 residues long. This chain's CDR3 is CASAGTGSQPQHF. For the CDR3, the DNA is TGTGCCAGCGCCGGGACAGGGAGTCAGCCCCAGCATTTT.

The chain employs TRBV5-1 and TRBJ2-3; TRBD1 or TRBD2 may be the D gene (6 bases each). The germline gives CDR1 SGHRS, CDR2 YFSETQ. This CDR3 spans 19 amino acids. V lost 1 base, J lost 2 bases, and 23 bases lay in between. This CDR3 is CASSLMLGGWAEHTDTQYF. CDR3 bases: TGCGCCAGCAGCTTGATGCTCGGGGGCTGGGCGGAGCACACAGATACGCAGTATTTT.

This clonotype was counted many times. The chain employs TRBV3-1 and TRBJ2-4; D gene ambiguous. Trimming pared 0 bases from V and 1 base from J, leaving 10 bases between. In germline, CDR1 is LGHDT, CDR2 YNNKEL (reference sequence). The CDR3 runs to 16 residues. The CDR3 nucleotides are TGTGCCAGCAGCCAAGACCCGTACTTTGCCAAAAACATTCAGTACTTC. Translated, it gives CASSQDPYFAKNIQYF.

This clonotype was seen ten or more times. The chain joins TRBV5-5 to TRBJ1-4, with D possibly TRBD1 on 5 matching bases. The V and J ends lost 3 bases and 4 bases respectively, with 10 bases between them. Germline V gene sequence: CDR1 SGHKS, CDR2 YYEKEE (reference sequence). This CDR3 spans 14 amino acids. CDR3 in DNA: TGTGCCAGCAGCTCGGGACGTTTTAATGAAAAACTGTTTTTT. Translated, it gives CASSSGRFNEKLFF.

This clonotype was observed at least ten times. V is TRBV7-9 and J is TRBJ2-3; D not certain. Germline values: CDR1 SEHNR, CDR2 FQNEAQ (reference sequence). The V end was cut by 4 bases, the J end by 2 bases, with 4 bases between. The CDR3 length is 12 residues. CDR3 loop: CASSYLTDTQYF. DNA for the CDR3: TGTGCCAGCAGCTACCTCACAGATACGCAGTATTTT.

This clonotype was recorded a few times. The rearrangement joins TRBV27 to TRBJ2-4; D unclear. The germline V and J ends were trimmed by 2 bases and 6 bases, with 8 bases remaining between them. Per germline, CDR1 MNHEY and CDR2 SMNVEV (reference sequence). This CDR3 has 13 residues. In DNA form, the CDR3 reads TGTGCCAGCAGTTTAGGCAGAGGAAACATTCAGTACTTC. Protein product: CASSLGRGNIQYF.

This clonotype appeared many times. The V call is TRBV6-1, the J call TRBJ2-7, with D unresolved. The germline V gene has CDR1 MNHNS and CDR2 SASEGT. The CDR3 loop spans 12 amino acids. The germline V and J ends were trimmed by 6 bases and 0 bases, with 6 bases remaining between them. The CDR3 region has the DNA TGTGCCAGCAGAGCCGACTCCTACGAGCAGTACTTC. It specifies CASRADSYEQYF.

The genes are TRBV12-3 or TRBV12-4 and TRBJ1-2; 9 bases are a match to TRBD1. The CDR3 extends over 16 amino acids. The J segment lost 2 bases and the V segment lost 5 bases, leaving 9 bases of the junction unmatched. The CDR3 nucleotides are TGTGCCAGCAGTCCCGACCCGGGGACAGGGAACTATGGCTACACCTTC. Its translation is CASSPDPGTGNYGYTF.

This sequence joins TRBV5-1 and TRBJ2-2; D is possibly TRBD2 (6 bases). The CDR3 totals 14 residues. Trimming left V 3 bases short and J 9 bases short, with 15 bases between. Germline V gives CDR1 SGHRS, CDR2 YFSETQ. CDR3 loop: CASSSWGEIRELFF. DNA of the CDR3: TGCGCCAGCAGCTCGTGGGGGGAAATACGGGAGCTGTTTTTT.

The chain has TRBV19 and TRBJ1-2; 10 nucleotides agree with TRBD1. The CDR3 spans 15 residues. The germline CDR1 and CDR2 sequences are LNHDA and SQIVND (reference sequence). The V segment lost 3 bases and the J segment 6 bases; nucleotides outside the gene matches: 7. The DNA of the CDR3 is TGTGCCAGTAGTATTTTGGTGGGACAGGGGAATGGCTACACCTTC. Amino acids: CASSILVGQGNGYTF. The full variable domain, in which reference TRBV19 and TRBJ1-2 provide the parts outside the CDR3, is DGGITQSPKYLFRKEGQNVTLSCEQNLNHDAMYWYRQDPGQGLRLIYYSQIVNDFQKGDIAEGYSVSREKKESFPLTVTSAQKNPTAFYLCASSILVGQGNGYTFGSGTRLTVV.

This clonotype was detected a few times. The rearrangement joins TRBV7-3 to TRBJ2-2; TRBD2 aligns across 8 bases. V lost 8 bases, J lost 5 bases, and 4 bases stayed unmatched. This CDR3 is 13 amino acids long. Germline V gene data show CDR1 as SGHTA and CDR2 as FQGTGA. DNA for the CDR3: TGTGCCAGCCAGCGGGAGCGGACCGGGGAGCTGTTTTTT. Translation gives CASQRERTGELFF. Based on the CDR3 plus reference TRBV7-3 and TRBJ2-2, the full variable domain is GAGVSQTPSNKVTEKGKYVELRCDPISGHTALYWYRQSLGQGPEFLIYFQGTGAADDSGLPNDRFFAVRPEGSVSTLKIQRTERGDSAVYLCASQRERTGELFFGEGSRLTVL.

In this sample, this clonotype turned up many times. V is TRBV29-1 and J is TRBJ2-7; no reliable D call. This CDR3 comprises 13 residues. Deletions cut 4 bases from V and 1 base from J, with 11 bases between. Germline values: CDR1 SQVTM, CDR2 ANQGSEA. CDR3 sequence reads: CSVGGLRSYEQYF. The DNA of the CDR3 is TGCAGCGTTGGTGGGCTAAGGTCCTACGAGCAGTACTTC.

This clonotype was detected a few times. The chain is built from TRBV6-1 and TRBJ1-5; TRBD1 might be the D (5 bases). Germline V gives CDR1 MNHNS, CDR2 SASEGT. The CDR3 sequence is 15 residues long. V gave up 2 bases and J gave up 5 bases, with 13 bases separating them. The CDR3 DNA follows: TGTGCCAGCAGTGAAAGCGGTCGGGGGGATCAGCCCCAGCATTTT. It codes for CASSESGRGDQPQHF.

The V call is TRBV27, the J call TRBJ2-2, with D possibly being TRBD1 (5 bases). Germline assignment: CDR1 MNHEY and CDR2 SMNVEV (reference sequence). The V gene lost 6 bases and the J gene lost 13 bases, with 15 bases spanning the gap. The CDR3 is 12 amino acids. The CDR3: CASRTPGYGLFF. As DNA, the CDR3 is TGTGCCAGCAGAACCCCAGGGTATGGGCTGTTTTTT.

This clonotype was counted once. Sequence at one end of the junction differs from germline and may be a read error. The chain combines TRBV9 with TRBJ2-1, with D possibly TRBD1 on 5 matching bases. Germline V CDR1 and CDR2: SGDLS, YYNGEE. CDR3 size: 15 residues. In DNA form, the CDR3 reads TGTGCCAGCAGCGGAGCCCCGCCGAGTAGGGGTGAGCAGCTCTTC. Amino acid sequence: CASSGAPPSRGEQLF.

This clonotype was counted many times. The J gene is TRBJ2-5, the V gene TRBV15; D perhaps matches TRBD1 (6 bases). With 1 base removed from V and 1 base from J, the gap between germline ends came to 10 bases. CDR3 length: 15 residues. From germline, CDR1 is LNHNV and CDR2 YYDKDF (reference sequence). The CDR3 region is CATSRGGDTQETQYF. The CDR3 nucleotides read TGTGCCACCAGCAGAGGAGGGGACACCCAAGAGACCCAGTACTTC.

This clonotype showed up many times. The rearrangement joins TRBV12-3 or TRBV12-4 to TRBJ2-5; TRBD1 or TRBD2 may be the D gene (6 bases each). The CDR3 consists of 15 residues. Trimming took off 1 base at V and 5 bases at J, with 14 bases between the two ends. The CDR3 sequence is CASSLEGGGGETQYF. The DNA of the CDR3 is TGTGCCAGCAGTTTAGAAGGGGGAGGAGGGGAGACCCAGTACTTC.

This clonotype was seen a handful of times. This chain joins TRBV7-9 and TRBJ1-6; D call uncertain. V lost 5 bases to trimming and J lost 0 bases, with 14 bases between them. CDR1 is SEHNR, CDR2 FQNEAQ, per germline (reference sequence). The CDR3 spans 17 residues. The CDR3, as DNA: TGTGCCAGCAGCCCTACCCAGTTTGGCTCCTATAATTCACCCCTCCACTTT. It yields the protein CASSPTQFGSYNSPLHF.

Many counts were recorded for this clonotype. The rearrangement links TRBV30 to TRBJ2-1; 9 bases align to TRBD1. The CDR3 contains 12 residues. The germline CDR1 and CDR2 sequences are GTSNPN and SVGIG (reference sequence). The V and J ends lost 6 bases and 9 bases, in that order; junction bases with no gene match: 6. CDR3 DNA sequence: TGTGCCTGTGACAGGGGGGGTGGTGAGCAGTTCTTC. Translation gives CACDRGGGEQFF.

This clonotype was observed at least ten times. V gene TRBV20-1 combines with J gene TRBJ1-4, with D tentatively TRBD1 (6 bases). There are 13 residues in the CDR3. Looked up from germline, CDR1 is DFQATT and CDR2 is SNEGSKA (reference sequence). Trimming stripped 4 bases from V and 7 bases from J, with 13 bases between. The CDR3 here is CSANRQGLEKLFF. CDR3 sequence (DNA): TGCAGTGCTAATCGGCAGGGGCTTGAAAAACTGTTTTTT.

The chain joins TRBV6-6 to TRBJ2-5, with D unclear. Trimming removed 2 bases from V and 4 bases from J, with 11 bases in between. Germline lookup yields CDR1 MNHNY and CDR2 SVGAGI (reference sequence). The CDR3 consists of 14 residues. CDR3 sequence: CASSYGIRGETQYF. The CDR3 region has the DNA TGTGCCAGCAGTTACGGGATCCGTGGAGAGACCCAGTACTTC.